The 9 T cell receptor beta chains presented below share a single source sample, sequenced in a study of CXCR3-negative and CXCR3-positive naive CD8 T cells. 5' RACE with UMI labels generated the TRB cDNA libraries. TCRdb re-called the 5' RACE reads and shows each CDR3 protein once, DNA omitted. The data show tens of thousands of distinct CDR3 sequences, and the top ten clones hold roughly 1.6%. Input material: naive CXCR3- CD8+ T cells from blood. Stated subset: CD45RO-CCR7+CD27+CD95- naive CD8+ T cells lacking CXCR3 (TNR3-). Receptors were obtained from a human donor in good health. Some clones in this sample may be carry-over from other donors' samples.

The V and J genes are TRBV7-2 and TRBJ2-2; with no DNA, the TCRdb D assignment of TRBD1 cannot be verified. This CDR3 spans 15 amino acids. The V gene's germline CDR1 is SGHTA and CDR2 FQGNSA. The CDR3 loop is CASSSDIDFTGELFF.

The V gene is TRBV27, the J gene TRBJ2-7. This CDR3 spans 16 amino acids. CDR1 is MNHEY and CDR2 is SMNVEV in the germline V gene (reference sequence). CDR3 loop: CASSLRPANRANEQYF.

The chain couples TRBV5-1 to TRBJ2-5; TCRdb's D call, TRBD1, is unchecked because there is no DNA. CDR3 length: 14 amino acids. The V gene's germline CDR1 is SGHRS and CDR2 YFSETQ. The CDR3 sequence: CASNPGANQETQYF. The full variable domain, in which reference TRBV5-1 and TRBJ2-5 provide the parts outside the CDR3, is KAGVTQTPRYLIKTRGQQVTLSCSPISGHRSVSWYQQTPGQGLQFLFEYFSETQRNKGNFPGRFSGRQFSNSRSEMNVSTLELGDSALYLCASNPGANQETQYFGPGTRLLVL.

This sequence joins TRBV3-1 and TRBJ2-2. Germline CDR1 and CDR2: LGHDT and YNNKEL (reference sequence). CDR3 length: 15 amino acids. The CDR3 loop is CASSQFGPNTGELFF.

V usage is TRBV6-5 and J usage is TRBJ2-7; TCRdb gives TRBD1 as the D gene, but with no DNA this cannot be confirmed. Germline V gene data show CDR1 as MNHEY and CDR2 as SVGAGI. This CDR3 is built from 15 residues. The CDR3 spells CASSYDISGQGTSYF.

The J gene is TRBJ2-1, the V gene TRBV27. Germline CDR1 reads MNHEY; CDR2 reads SMNVEV (reference sequence). This CDR3 is built from 11 residues. CDR3: CASSEGNEQFF.

The J gene is TRBJ2-7, the V gene TRBV7-9. The length of the CDR3 is 12 residues. Germline V CDR1 and CDR2: SEHNR, FQNEAQ (reference sequence). CDR3 protein: CASSDHDDEQYF.

The chain joins TRBV7-8 to TRBJ1-6. The germline CDR1 and CDR2 sequences are SGHVS and FQNEAQ. The CDR3 loop spans 12 amino acids. The CDR3 region is CASSLDGSPLHF. The full variable domain, rest sourced from reference TRBV7-8 and TRBJ1-6, is GAGVSQSPRYKVAKRGQDVALRCDPISGHVSLFWYQQALGQGPEFLTYFQNEAQLDKSGLPSDRFFAERPEGSVSTLKIQRTQQEDSAVYLCASSLDGSPLHFGNGTRLTVT.

The chain joins TRBV7-3 to TRBJ1-1. Germline V gene data show CDR1 as SGHTA and CDR2 as FQGTGA. The CDR3 length is 15 residues. CDR3 region: CASSLSPGGNTEAFF.